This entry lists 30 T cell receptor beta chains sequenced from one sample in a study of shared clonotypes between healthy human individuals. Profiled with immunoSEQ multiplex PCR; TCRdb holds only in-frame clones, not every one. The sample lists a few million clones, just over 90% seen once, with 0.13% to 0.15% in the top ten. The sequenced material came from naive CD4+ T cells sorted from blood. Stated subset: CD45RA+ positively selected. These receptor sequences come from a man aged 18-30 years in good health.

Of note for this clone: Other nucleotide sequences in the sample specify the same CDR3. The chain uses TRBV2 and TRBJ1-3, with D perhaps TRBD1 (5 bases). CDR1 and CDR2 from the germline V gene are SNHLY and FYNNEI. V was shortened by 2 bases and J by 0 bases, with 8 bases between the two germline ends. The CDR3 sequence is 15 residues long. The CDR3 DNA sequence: TGTGCCAGCAGTGAACAGGGTAACTCTGGAAACACCATATATTTT. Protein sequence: CASSEQGNSGNTIYF.

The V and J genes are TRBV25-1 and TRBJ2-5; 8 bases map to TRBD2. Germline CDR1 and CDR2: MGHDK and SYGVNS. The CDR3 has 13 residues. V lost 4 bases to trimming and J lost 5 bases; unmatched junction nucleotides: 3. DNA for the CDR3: TGTGCCAGCAGTGTCTCTAGCGGGGAGACCCAGTACTTC. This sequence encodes CASSVSSGETQYF.

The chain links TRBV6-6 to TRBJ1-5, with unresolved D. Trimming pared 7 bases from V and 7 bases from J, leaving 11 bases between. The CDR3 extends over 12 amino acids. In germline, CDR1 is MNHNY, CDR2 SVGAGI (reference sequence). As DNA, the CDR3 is TGTGCCAGCAAGAGGGAGGGACAGCCCCAGCATTTT. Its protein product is CASKREGQPQHF.

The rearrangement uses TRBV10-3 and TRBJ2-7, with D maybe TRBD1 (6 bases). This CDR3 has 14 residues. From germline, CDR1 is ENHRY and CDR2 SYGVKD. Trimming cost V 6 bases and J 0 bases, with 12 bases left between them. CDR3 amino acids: CAIRDSVSSYEQYF. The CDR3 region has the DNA TGTGCCATCAGGGACAGCGTGAGCTCCTACGAGCAGTACTTC.

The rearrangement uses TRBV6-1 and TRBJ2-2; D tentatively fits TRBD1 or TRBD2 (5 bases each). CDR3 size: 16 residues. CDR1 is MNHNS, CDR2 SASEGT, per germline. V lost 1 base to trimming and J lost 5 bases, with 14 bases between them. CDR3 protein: CASSEVPRDLTGELFF. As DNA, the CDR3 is TGTGCCAGCAGTGAAGTTCCCAGGGACCTTACCGGGGAGCTGTTTTTT.

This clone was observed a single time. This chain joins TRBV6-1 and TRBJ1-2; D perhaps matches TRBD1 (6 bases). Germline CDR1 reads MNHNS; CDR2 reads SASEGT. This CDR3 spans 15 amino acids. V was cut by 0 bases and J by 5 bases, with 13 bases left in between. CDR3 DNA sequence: TGTGCCAGCAGTGAAGCAATGACAGGCTCATATGGCTACACCTTC. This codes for CASSEAMTGSYGYTF.

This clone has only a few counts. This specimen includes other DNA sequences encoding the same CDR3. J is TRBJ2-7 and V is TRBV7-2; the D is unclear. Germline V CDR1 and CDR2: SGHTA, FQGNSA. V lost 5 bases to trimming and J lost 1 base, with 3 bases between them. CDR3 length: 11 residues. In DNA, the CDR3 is TGTGCCAGCAGCCCATCCTACGAGCAGTACTTC. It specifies CASSPSYEQYF.

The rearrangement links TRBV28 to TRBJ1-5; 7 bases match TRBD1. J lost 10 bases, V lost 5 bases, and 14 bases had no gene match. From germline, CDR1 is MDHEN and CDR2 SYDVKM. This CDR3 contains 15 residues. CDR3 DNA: TGTGCCAGCAGTGCAGCCACAGGGGTGGTAGGTCCCCAGCATTTT. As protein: CASSAATGVVGPQHF.

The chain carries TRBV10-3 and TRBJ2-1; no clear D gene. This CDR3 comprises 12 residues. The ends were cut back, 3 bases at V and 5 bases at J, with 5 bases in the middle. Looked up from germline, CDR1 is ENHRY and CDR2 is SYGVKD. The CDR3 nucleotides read TGTGCCATCAGTGACTGGGACAATGAGCAGTTCTTC. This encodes CAISDWDNEQFF.

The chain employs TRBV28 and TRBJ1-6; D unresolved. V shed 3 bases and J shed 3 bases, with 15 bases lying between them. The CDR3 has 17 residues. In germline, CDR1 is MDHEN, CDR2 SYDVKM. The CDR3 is CASSFLRADRYNSPLHF. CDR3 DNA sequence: TGTGCCAGCAGTTTCTTACGGGCAGACCGCTATAATTCACCCCTCCACTTT.

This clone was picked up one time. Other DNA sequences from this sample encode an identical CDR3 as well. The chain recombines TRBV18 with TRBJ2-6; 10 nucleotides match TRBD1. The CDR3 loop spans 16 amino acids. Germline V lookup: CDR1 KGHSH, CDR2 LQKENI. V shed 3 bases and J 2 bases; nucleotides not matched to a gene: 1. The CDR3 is CASSPGTGAGANVLTF. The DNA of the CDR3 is TGTGCCAGCTCACCCGGGACAGGGGCTGGGGCCAACGTCCTGACTTTC.

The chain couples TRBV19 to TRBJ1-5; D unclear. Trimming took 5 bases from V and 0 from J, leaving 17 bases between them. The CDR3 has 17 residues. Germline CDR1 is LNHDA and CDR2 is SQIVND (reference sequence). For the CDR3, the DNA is TGTGCCAGTAGTCCTACAAACCGTGGGGTTAGCAATCAGCCCCAGCATTTT. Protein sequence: CASSPTNRGVSNQPQHF.

The CDR3 coding sequence is TGTGCCAGCAGCTGGGACAGGACAGATACGCAGTATTTT. Protein sequence: CASSWDRTDTQYF. This chain uses TRBV7-6 with TRBJ2-3; 8 nucleotides line up with TRBD1. The CDR3 has 13 residues. CDR1 SGHVS and CDR2 FNYEAQ come from the germline V gene. Trimming cost V 4 bases and J 3 bases; bases outside gene matches: 0.

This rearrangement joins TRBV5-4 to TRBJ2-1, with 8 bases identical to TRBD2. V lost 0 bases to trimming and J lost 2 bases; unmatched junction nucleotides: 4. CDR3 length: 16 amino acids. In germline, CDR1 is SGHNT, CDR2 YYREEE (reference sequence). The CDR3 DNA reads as TGTGCCAGCAGCTTGGGGGGACTAGTCACCTACAATGAGCAGTTCTTC. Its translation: CASSLGGLVTYNEQFF.

CDR3 loop: CASGLQAGGPYEQYF. CDR3 bases: TGTGCTAGTGGTTTGCAGGCGGGAGGACCCTACGAGCAGTACTTC. The chain joins TRBV12-5 to TRBJ2-7; 8 bases are a match to TRBD2. Germline CDR1 and CDR2: LGHNT and FRNRAP. The CDR3 contains 15 residues. After removal of 2 bases from V and 2 bases from J, the junction contained 5 bases not matched to a gene.

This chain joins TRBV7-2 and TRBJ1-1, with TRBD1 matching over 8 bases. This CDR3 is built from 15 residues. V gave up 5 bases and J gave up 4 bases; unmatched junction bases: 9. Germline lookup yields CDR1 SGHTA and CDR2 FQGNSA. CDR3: CASSPQDRAVTEAFF. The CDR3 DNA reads TGTGCCAGCAGCCCCCAGGACAGGGCGGTCACTGAAGCTTTCTTT.

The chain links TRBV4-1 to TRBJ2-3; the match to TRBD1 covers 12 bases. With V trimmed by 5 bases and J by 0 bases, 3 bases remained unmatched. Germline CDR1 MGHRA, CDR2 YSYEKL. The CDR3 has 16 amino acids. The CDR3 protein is CASSSGQGASTDTQYF. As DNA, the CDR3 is TGCGCCAGCAGCTCGGGACAGGGGGCTAGCACAGATACGCAGTATTTT.

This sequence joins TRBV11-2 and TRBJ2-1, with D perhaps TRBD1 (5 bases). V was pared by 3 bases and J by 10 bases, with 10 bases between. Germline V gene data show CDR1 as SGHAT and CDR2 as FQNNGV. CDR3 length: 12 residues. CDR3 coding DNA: TGTGCCAGCAGCTTTTCAGGGCGCGAGCAGTTCTTC. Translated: CASSFSGREQFF. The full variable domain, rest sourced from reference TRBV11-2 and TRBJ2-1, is EAGVAQSPRYKIIEKRQSVAFWCNPISGHATLYWYQQILGQGPKLLIQFQNNGVVDDSQLPKDRFSAERLKGVDSTLKIQPAKLEDSAVYLCASSFSGREQFFGPGTRLTVL.

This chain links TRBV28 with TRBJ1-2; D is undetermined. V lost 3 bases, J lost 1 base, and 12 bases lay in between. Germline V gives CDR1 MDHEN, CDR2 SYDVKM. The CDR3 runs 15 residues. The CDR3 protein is CASSFRQNFNYGYTF. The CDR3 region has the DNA TGTGCCAGCAGTTTTAGGCAGAACTTTAACTATGGCTACACCTTC.

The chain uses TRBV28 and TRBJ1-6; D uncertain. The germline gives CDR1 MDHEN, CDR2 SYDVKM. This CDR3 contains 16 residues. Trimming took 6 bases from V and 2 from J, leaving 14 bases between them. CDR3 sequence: CASRPFTGTYNSPLHF. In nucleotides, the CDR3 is TGTGCCAGCAGGCCATTTACGGGTACCTATAATTCACCCCTCCACTTT.

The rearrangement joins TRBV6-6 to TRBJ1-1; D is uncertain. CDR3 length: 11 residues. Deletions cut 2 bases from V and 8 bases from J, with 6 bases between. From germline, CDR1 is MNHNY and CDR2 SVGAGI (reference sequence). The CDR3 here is CASSYREEAFF. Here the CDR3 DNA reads TGTGCCAGCAGTTACCGGGAAGAAGCTTTCTTT.

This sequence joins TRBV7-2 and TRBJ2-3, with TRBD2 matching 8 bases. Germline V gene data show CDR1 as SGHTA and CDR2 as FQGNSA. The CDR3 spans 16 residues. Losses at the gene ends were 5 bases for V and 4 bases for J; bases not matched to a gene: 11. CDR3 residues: CASSPVSGRVADTQYF. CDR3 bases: TGTGCCAGCAGCCCAGTCAGCGGGAGAGTCGCAGATACGCAGTATTTT.

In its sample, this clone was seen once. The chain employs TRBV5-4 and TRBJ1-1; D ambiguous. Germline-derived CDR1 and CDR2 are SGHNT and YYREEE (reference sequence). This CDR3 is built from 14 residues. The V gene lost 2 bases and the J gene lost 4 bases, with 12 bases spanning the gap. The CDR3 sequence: CASSFSLGSTEAFF. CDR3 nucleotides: TGTGCCAGCAGCTTTTCACTGGGGAGCACTGAAGCTTTCTTT.

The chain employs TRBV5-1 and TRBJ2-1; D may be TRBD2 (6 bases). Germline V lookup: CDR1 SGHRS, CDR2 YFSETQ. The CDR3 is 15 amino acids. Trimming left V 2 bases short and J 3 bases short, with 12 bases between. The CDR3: CASSFSRTIYNEQFF. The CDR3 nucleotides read TGCGCCAGCAGCTTTTCCCGGACTATCTACAATGAGCAGTTCTTC. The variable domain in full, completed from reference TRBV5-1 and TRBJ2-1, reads KAGVTQTPRYLIKTRGQQVTLSCSPISGHRSVSWYQQTPGQGLQFLFEYFSETQRNKGNFPGRFSGRQFSNSRSEMNVSTLELGDSALYLCASSFSRTIYNEQFFGPGTRLTVL.

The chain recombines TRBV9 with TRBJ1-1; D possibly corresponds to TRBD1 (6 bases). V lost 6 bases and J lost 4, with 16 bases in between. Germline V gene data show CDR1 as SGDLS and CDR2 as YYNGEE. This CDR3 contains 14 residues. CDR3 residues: CASNTQGMGTEAFF. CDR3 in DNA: TGTGCCAGCAACACCCAGGGGATGGGCACTGAAGCTTTCTTT.

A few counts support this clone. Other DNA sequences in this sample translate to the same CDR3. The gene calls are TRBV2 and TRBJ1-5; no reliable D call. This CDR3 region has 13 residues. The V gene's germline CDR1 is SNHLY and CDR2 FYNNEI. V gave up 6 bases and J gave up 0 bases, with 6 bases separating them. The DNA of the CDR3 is TGTGCCAGCAGCGGGGATAGCAATCAGCCCCAGCATTTT. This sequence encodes CASSGDSNQPQHF. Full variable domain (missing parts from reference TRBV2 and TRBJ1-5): EPEVTQTPSHQVTQMGQEVILRCVPISNHLYFYWYRQILGQKVEFLVSFYNNEISEKSEIFDDQFSVERPDGSNFTLKIRSTKLEDSAMYFCASSGDSNQPQHFGDGTRLSIL.

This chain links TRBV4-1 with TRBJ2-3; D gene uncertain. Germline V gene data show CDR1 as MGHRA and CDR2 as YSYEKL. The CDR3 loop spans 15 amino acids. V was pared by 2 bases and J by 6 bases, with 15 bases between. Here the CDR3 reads CASSQLLGSADTQYF. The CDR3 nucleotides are TGCGCCAGCAGCCAACTACTTGGGTCGGCCGATACGCAGTATTTT.

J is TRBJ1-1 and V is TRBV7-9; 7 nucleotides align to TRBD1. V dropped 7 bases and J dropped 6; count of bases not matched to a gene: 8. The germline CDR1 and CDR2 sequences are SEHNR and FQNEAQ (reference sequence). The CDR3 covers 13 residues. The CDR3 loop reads CASTKGTVPEAFF. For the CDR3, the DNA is TGTGCCAGCACCAAAGGGACAGTACCTGAAGCTTTCTTT.

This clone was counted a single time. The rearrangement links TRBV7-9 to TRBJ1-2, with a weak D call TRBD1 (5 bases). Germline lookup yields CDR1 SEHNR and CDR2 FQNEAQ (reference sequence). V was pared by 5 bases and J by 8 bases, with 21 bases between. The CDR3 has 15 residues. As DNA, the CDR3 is TGTGCCAGCAGCCAGACAGTAGGGGATCCGGGAGGCTACACCTTC. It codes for CASSQTVGDPGGYTF.

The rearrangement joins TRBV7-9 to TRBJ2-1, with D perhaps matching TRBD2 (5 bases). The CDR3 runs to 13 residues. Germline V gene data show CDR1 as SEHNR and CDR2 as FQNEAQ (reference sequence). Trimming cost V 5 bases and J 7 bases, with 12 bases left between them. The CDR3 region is CASSPTLGNEQFF. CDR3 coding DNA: TGTGCCAGCAGCCCGACACTAGGAAATGAGCAGTTCTTC.